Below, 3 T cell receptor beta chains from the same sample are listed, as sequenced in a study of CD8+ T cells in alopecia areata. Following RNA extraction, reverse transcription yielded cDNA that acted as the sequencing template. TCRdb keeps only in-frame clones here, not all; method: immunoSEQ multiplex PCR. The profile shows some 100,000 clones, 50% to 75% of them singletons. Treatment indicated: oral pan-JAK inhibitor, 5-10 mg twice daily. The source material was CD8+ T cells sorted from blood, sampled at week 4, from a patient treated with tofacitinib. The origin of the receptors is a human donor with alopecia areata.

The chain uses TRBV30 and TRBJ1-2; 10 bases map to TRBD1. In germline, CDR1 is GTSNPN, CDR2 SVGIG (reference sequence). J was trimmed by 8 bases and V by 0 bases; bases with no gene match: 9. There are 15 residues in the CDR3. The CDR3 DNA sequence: TGTGCCTGGAGTGTAAACCCCGGACAGGGGGGAGGCTACACCTTC. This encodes CAWSVNPGQGGGYTF.

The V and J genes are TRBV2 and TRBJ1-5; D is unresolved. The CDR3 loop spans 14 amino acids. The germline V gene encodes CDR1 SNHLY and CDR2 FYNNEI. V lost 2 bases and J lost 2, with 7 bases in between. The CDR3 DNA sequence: TGTGCCAGCAGTGAACCAGTGGGCAATCAGCCCCAGCATTTT. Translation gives CASSEPVGNQPQHF.

CDR3 bases: TGTGCCTGGAGTCCATCCGGCTATGGCTACACCTTC. This codes for CAWSPSGYGYTF. The chain joins TRBV30 to TRBJ1-2; no clear D. The ends were cut back, 2 bases at V and 4 bases at J, with 8 bases in the middle. This CDR3 comprises 12 residues. Germline CDR1 and CDR2: GTSNPN and SVGIG (reference sequence). Together with reference TRBV30 and TRBJ1-2, the CDR3 gives the full variable domain: SQTIHQWPATLVQPVGSPLSLECTVEGTSNPNLYWYRQAAGRGLQLLFYSVGIGQISSEVPQNLSASRPQDRQFILSSKKLLLSDSGFYLCAWSPSGYGYTFGSGTRLTVV.